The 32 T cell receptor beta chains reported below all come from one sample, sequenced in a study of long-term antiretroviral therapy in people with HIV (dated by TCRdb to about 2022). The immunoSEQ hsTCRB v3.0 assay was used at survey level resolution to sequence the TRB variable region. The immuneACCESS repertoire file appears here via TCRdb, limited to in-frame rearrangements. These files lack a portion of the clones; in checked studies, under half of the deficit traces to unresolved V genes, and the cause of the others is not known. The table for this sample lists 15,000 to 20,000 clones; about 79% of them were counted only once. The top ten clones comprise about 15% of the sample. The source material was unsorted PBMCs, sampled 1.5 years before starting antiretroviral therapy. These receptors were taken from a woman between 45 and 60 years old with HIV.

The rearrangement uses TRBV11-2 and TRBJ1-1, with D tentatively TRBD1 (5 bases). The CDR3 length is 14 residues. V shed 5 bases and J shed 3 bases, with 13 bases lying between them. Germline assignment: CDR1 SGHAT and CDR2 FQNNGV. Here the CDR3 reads CASSPWDGDTEAFF. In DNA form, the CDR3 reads TGTGCCAGCAGCCCTTGGGACGGGGACACTGAAGCTTTCTTT. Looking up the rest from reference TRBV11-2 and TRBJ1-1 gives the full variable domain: EAGVAQSPRYKIIEKRQSVAFWCNPISGHATLYWYQQILGQGPKLLIQFQNNGVVDDSQLPKDRFSAERLKGVDSTLKIQPAKLEDSAVYLCASSPWDGDTEAFFGQGTRLTVV.

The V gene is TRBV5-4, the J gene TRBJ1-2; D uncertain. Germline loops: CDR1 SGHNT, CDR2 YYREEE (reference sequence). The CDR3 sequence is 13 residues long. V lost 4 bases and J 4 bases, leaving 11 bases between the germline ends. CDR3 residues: CASSVTSSYGYTF. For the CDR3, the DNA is TGTGCCAGCAGCGTGACATCAAGCTATGGCTACACCTTC.

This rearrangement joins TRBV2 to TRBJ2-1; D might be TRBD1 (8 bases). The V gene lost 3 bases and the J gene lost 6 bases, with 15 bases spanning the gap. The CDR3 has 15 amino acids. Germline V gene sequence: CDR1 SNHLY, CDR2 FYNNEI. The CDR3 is CASSDRQGRANEQFF. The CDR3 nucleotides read TGTGCCAGCAGTGATCGACAGGGGAGGGCCAATGAGCAGTTCTTC.

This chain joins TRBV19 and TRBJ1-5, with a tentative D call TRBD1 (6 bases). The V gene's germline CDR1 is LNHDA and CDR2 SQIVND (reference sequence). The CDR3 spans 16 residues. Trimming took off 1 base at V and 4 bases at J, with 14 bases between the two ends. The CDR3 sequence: CASSIGRGAGNQPQHF. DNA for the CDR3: TGTGCCAGTAGTATAGGTCGGGGGGCGGGTAATCAGCCCCAGCATTTT. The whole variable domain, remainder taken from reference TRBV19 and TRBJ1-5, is DGGITQSPKYLFRKEGQNVTLSCEQNLNHDAMYWYRQDPGQGLRLIYYSQIVNDFQKGDIAEGYSVSREKKESFPLTVTSAQKNPTAFYLCASSIGRGAGNQPQHFGDGTRLSIL.

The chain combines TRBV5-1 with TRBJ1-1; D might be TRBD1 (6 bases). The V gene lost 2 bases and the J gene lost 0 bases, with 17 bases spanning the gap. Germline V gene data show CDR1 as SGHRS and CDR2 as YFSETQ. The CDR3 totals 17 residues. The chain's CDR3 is CASSFIPRGIMNTEAFF. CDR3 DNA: TGCGCCAGCAGCTTTATTCCAAGGGGGATTATGAACACTGAAGCTTTCTTT.

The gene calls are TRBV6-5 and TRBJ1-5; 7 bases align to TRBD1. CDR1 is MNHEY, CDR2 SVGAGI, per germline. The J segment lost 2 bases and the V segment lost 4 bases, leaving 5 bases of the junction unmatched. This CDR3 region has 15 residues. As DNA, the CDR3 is TGTGCCAGCAGTTCTCAGGGGGTGGGCAATCAGCCCCAGCATTTT. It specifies CASSSQGVGNQPQHF.

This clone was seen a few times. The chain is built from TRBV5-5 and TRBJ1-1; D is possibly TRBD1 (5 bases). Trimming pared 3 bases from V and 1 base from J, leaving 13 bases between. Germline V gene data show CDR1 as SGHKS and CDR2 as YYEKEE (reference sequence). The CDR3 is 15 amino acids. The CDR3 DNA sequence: TGTGCCAGCAGCTATGACAGTTGGGGGAACACTGAAGCTTTCTTT. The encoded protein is CASSYDSWGNTEAFF.

The CDR3 loop reads CASSLISGTTDTQYF. In DNA form, the CDR3 reads TGTGCCAGCAGTCTTATCTCCGGGACCACAGATACGCAGTATTTT. This chain joins TRBV2 and TRBJ2-3; tentatively, D is TRBD1 or TRBD2 (5 bases each). With 5 bases removed from V and 2 bases from J, the gap between germline ends came to 14 bases. The CDR3 length is 15 residues. Per germline, CDR1 SNHLY and CDR2 FYNNEI.

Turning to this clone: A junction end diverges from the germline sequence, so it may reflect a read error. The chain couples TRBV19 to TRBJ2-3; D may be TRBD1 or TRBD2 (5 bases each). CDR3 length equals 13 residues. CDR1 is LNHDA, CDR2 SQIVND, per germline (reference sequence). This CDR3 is CASSRDLWDTQYF. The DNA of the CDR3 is TGTGCCAGCAGTAGGGACCTTTGGGATACGCAGTATTTT.

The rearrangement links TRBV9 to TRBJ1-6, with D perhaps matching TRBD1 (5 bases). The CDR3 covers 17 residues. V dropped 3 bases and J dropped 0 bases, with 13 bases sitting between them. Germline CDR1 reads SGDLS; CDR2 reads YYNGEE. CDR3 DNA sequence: TGTGCCAGCAGCGCCCGAGGGGCGAACTCCTATAATTCACCCCTCCACTTT. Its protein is CASSARGANSYNSPLHF.

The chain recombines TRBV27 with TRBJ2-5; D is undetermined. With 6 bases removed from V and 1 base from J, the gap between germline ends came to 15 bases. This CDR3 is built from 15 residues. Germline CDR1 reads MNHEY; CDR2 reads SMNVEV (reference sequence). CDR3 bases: TGTGCCAGCAGCGCCTTTTCCCCTTCCCAAGAGACCCAGTACTTC. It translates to CASSAFSPSQETQYF.

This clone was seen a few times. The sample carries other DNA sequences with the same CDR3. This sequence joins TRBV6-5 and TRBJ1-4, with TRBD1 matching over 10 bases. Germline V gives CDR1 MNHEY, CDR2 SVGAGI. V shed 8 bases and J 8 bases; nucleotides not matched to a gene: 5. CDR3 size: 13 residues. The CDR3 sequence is CASRDRGWEKLFF. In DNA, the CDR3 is TGTGCCAGCCGGGACAGGGGCTGGGAAAAACTGTTTTTT.

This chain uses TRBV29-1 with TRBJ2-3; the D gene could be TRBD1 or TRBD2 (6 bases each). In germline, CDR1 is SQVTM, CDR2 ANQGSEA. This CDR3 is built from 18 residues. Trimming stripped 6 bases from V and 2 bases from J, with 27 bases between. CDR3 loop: CSVNGPTGGPFYTDTQYF. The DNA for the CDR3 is TGCAGCGTCAATGGGCCAACCGGGGGCCCCTTTTACACAGATACGCAGTATTTT.

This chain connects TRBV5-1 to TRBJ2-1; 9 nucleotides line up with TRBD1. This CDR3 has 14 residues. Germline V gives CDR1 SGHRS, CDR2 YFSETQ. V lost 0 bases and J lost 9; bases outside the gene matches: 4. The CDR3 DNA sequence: TGCGCCAGCAGCTTGGTCCTGACAGGGGGTGAGCAGTTCTTC. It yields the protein CASSLVLTGGEQFF.

Here the CDR3 reads CASSISDRGSNQPQHF. CDR3 in DNA: TGTGCCAGTAGTATCTCTGACAGGGGAAGCAATCAGCCCCAGCATTTT. The rearrangement links TRBV19 to TRBJ1-5, with 8 positions matching TRBD1. This CDR3 is 16 amino acids long. Germline V gene sequence: CDR1 LNHDA, CDR2 SQIVND (reference sequence). V dropped 3 bases and J dropped 1; count of bases not matched to a gene: 5.

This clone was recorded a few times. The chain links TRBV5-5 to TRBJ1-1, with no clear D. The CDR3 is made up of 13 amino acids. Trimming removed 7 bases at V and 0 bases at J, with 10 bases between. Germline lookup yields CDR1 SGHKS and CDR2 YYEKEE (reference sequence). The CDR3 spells CASGTVMNTEAFF. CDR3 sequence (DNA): TGTGCCAGCGGAACAGTCATGAACACTGAAGCTTTCTTT.

CDR3 region: CASSPGQGNTEAFF. The CDR3 DNA reads as TGTGCCAGCTCACCAGGCCAGGGGAACACTGAAGCTTTCTTT. V gene TRBV18 combines with J gene TRBJ1-1; a possible D gene is TRBD1 (5 bases). The germline V and J ends were trimmed by 2 bases and 1 base, with 8 bases remaining between them. From germline, CDR1 is KGHSH and CDR2 LQKENI. The CDR3 consists of 14 residues.

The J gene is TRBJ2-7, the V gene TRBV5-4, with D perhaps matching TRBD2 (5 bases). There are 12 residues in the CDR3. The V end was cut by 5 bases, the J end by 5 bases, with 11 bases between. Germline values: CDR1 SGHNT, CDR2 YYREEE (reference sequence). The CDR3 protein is CASRSDSDEQYF. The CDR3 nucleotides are TGTGCCAGCAGATCGGACTCGGACGAGCAGTACTTC.

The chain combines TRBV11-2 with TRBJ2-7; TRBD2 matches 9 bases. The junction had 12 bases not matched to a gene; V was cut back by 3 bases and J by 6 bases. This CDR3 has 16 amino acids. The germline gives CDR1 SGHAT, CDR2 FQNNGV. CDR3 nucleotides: TGTGCCAGCAGCTTTAACTTAGCGGGGGTTAATGGCGAGCAGTACTTC. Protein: CASSFNLAGVNGEQYF.

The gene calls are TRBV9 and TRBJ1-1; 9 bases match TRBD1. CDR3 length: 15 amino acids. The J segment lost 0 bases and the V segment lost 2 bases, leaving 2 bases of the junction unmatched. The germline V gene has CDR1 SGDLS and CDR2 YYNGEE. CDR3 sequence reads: CASSVGQGLNTEAFF. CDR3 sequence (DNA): TGTGCCAGCAGCGTCGGACAGGGGCTGAACACTGAAGCTTTCTTT.

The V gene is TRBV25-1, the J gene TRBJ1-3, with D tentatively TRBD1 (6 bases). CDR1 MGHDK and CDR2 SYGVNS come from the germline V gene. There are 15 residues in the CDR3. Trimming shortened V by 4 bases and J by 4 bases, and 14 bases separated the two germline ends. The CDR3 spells CASSGALGQGNTIYF. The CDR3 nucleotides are TGTGCCAGCAGTGGTGCCTTGGGACAAGGAAACACCATATATTTT.

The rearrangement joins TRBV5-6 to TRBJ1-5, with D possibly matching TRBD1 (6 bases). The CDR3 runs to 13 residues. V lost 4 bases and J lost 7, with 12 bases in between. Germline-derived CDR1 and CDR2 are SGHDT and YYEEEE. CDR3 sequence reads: CASSRTALQPQHF. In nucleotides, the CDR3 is TGTGCCAGCAGCCGGACAGCCCTACAGCCCCAGCATTTT.

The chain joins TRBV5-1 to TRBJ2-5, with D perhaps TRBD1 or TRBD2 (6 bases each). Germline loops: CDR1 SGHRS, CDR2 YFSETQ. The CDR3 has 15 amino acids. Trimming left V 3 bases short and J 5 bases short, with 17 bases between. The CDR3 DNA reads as TGCGCCAGCAGCTGGGGGTGGGGGGCCTCGGAGACCCAGTACTTC. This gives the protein CASSWGWGASETQYF. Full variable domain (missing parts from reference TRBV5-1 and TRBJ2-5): KAGVTQTPRYLIKTRGQQVTLSCSPISGHRSVSWYQQTPGQGLQFLFEYFSETQRNKGNFPGRFSGRQFSNSRSEMNVSTLELGDSALYLCASSWGWGASETQYFGPGTRLLVL.

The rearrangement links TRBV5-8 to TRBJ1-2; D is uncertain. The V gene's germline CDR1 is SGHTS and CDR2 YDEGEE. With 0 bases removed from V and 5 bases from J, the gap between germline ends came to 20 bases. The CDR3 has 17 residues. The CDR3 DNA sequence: TGTGCCAGCAGCTTGGGGGCAGGATCCCCCCTTTTATATGGCTACACCTTC. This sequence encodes CASSLGAGSPLLYGYTF.

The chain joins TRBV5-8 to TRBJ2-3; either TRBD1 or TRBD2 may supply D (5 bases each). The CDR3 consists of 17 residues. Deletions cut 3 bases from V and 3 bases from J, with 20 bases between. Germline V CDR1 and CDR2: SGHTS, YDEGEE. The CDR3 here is CASSWSFPVGATDTQYF. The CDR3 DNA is TGTGCCAGCAGCTGGTCCTTTCCAGTCGGGGCTACAGATACGCAGTATTTT.

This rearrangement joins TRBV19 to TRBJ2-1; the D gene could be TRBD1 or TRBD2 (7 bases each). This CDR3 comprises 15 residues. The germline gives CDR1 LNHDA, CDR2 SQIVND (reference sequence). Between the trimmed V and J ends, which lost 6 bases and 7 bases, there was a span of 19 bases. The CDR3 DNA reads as TGTGCCAGTAGGGGCGGACAGGCGGGGGCGAATGAGCAGTTCTTC. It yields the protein CASRGGQAGANEQFF.

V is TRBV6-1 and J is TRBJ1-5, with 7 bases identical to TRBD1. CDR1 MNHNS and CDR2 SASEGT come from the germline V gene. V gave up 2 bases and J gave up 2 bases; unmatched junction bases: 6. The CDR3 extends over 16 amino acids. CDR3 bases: TGTGCCAGCAGTGAAAGGCAGGGGGTAGGCAATCAGCCCCAGCATTTT. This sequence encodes CASSERQGVGNQPQHF.

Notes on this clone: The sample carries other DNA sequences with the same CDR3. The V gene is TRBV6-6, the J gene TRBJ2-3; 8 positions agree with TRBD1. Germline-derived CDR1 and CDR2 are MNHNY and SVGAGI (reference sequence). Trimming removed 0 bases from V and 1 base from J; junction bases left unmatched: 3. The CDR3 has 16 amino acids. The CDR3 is CASSYSRGQGTDTQYF. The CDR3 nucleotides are TGTGCCAGCAGTTACTCCCGGGGACAGGGCACAGATACGCAGTATTTT.

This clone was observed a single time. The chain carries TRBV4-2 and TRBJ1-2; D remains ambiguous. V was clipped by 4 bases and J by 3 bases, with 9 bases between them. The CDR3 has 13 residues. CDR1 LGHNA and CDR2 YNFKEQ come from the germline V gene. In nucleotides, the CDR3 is TGTGCCAGCAGCCCTGAGACGGACTATGGCTACACCTTC. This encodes CASSPETDYGYTF.

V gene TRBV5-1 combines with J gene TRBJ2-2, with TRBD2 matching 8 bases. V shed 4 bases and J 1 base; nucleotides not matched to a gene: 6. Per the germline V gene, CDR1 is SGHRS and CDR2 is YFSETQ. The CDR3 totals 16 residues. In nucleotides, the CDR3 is TGCGCCAGCAGCGCGCCGGGACTAGAGAACACCGGGGAGCTGTTTTTT. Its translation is CASSAPGLENTGELFF.

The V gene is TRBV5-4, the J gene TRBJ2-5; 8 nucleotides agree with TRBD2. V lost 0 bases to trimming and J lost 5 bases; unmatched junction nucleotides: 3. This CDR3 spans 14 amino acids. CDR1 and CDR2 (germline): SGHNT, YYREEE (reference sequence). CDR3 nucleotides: TGTGCCAGCAGCTTGGCAGCGGGGGATGAGACCCAGTACTTC. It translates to CASSLAAGDETQYF.

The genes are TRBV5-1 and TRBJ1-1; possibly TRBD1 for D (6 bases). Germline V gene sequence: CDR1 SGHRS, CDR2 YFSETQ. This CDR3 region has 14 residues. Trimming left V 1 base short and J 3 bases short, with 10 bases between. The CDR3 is CASSLTGLDTEAFF. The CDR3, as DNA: TGCGCCAGCAGCTTGACAGGGCTCGACACTGAAGCTTTCTTT.